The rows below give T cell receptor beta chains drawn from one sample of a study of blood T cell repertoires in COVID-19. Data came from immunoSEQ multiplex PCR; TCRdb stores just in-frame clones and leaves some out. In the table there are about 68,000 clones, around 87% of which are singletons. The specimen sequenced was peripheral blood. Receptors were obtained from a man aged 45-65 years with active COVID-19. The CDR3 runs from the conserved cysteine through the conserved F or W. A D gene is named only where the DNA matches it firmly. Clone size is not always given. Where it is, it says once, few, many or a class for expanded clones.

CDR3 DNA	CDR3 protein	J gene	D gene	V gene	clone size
TGTGCCAGCAGCAGGGACATCGGGATAACGGCTGGGGCCAACGTCCTGACTTTC	CASSRDIGITAGANVLTF	TRBJ2-6	NA	TRBV5-6	NA
TGTGCCAGCAGCATACTAGCGGGGGGGCAGGAGACCCAGTACTTC	CASSILAGGQETQYF	TRBJ2-5	TRBD2	TRBV5-6	NA
TGCGCCAGCAGCACTATGGGGACTAGCGGAACGTACGAGCAGTACTTC	CASSTMGTSGTYEQYF	TRBJ2-7	TRBD2	TRBV5-1	NA
TGTGCCAGCAGGCCCGGGACAAACTATGGCTACACCTTC	CASRPGTNYGYTF	TRBJ1-2	NA	TRBV7-2	NA
TGCGCCAGCAGTGAGAGGGGTAGCGGGAAAGCCGGGGAGCTGTTTTTT	CASSERGSGKAGELFF	TRBJ2-2	TRBD2	TRBV10-2	NA
TGTGCCAGCACCCCAGCAGGGGGGAACACTGAAGCTTTCTTT	CASTPAGGNTEAFF	TRBJ1-1	TRBD1	TRBV5-6	NA
TGCGCCAGCAGCCAAGACGCTGGGACTAGCGGGAGTTGGGGGGGCTCCTACAATGAGCAGTTCTTC	CASSQDAGTSGSWGGSYNEQFF	TRBJ2-1	TRBD2	TRBV4-1	NA
TGTGCCAGTAGTCCGCCCGGGACAGGGGCCTATGGCTACACCTTC	CASSPPGTGAYGYTF	TRBJ1-2	TRBD1	TRBV19	NA
TGTGCCTGGAAGCCCGGGACAGGGGGACAGCCCCAGCATTTT	CAWKPGTGGQPQHF	TRBJ1-5	TRBD1	TRBV30	few
TGTGCCAGCAGTCTGACAGGGGGCAATCAGCCCCAGCATTTT	CASSLTGGNQPQHF	TRBJ1-5	TRBD1	TRBV28	NA
TGTGCCAGCAGCTATGAGGCCAGGGCCTCTGGCTACACCTTC	CASSYEARASGYTF	TRBJ1-2	NA	TRBV7-9	few